Below are 15 T cell receptor beta chains sequenced from a single sample in a study of T cells after yellow fever vaccination. TCRdb reprocessed the 5' RACE reads with MiXCR, giving one entry per CDR3 protein. The data show 500,000 to 700,000 distinct CDR3 sequences, with 15% to 20% seen just once and roughly an eighth held by the top ten. The sequencing used PBMCs, collected 15 days after the yellow fever booster vaccination. The receptor set was obtained from a man under 40 who received the YFV17D yellow fever vaccine.

The V and J genes are TRBV6-6 and TRBJ2-1; D gene ambiguous. Germline lookup yields CDR1 MNHNY and CDR2 SVGAGI (reference sequence). This CDR3 has 11 residues. V lost 6 bases to trimming and J lost 15 bases, with 15 bases between them. The CDR3 DNA reads as TGTGCCAGCAGGTTTAGTGTTCGGGCGTTCTTC. As protein: CASRFSVRAFF.

The chain uses TRBV5-1 and TRBJ2-3, with TRBD2 matching 14 bases. CDR1 is SGHRS, CDR2 YFSETQ, per germline. V lost 5 bases to trimming and J lost 6 bases; unmatched junction nucleotides: 8. There are 16 residues in the CDR3. CDR3 DNA sequence: TGCGCCAGCAGTCCGACTAGCGGGAGGGCATCTGATACGCAGTATTTT. Amino acid sequence: CASSPTSGRASDTQYF.

This clonotype was counted between two and nine times. The CDR3 DNA is TGTGCCATCAGCCGAAGACTAGCGGGAGGGGATCAAGAGACCCAGTACTTC. Translated, it gives CAISRRLAGGDQETQYF. The rearrangement links TRBV10-3 to TRBJ2-5; 14 bases are shared with TRBD2. Germline-derived CDR1 and CDR2 are ENHRY and SYGVKD. CDR3 length equals 17 residues. V lost 6 bases and J lost 2; bases outside the gene matches: 8.

This chain connects TRBV10-3 to TRBJ2-1; TRBD1 matches at 10 bases. Germline CDR1 reads ENHRY; CDR2 reads SYGVKD. The V segment lost 0 bases and the J segment 0 bases; nucleotides outside the gene matches: 11. The CDR3 has 20 amino acids. The CDR3 DNA reads as TGTGCCATCAGTGAGTCGAGGGGACAGGGGAAAAGTAGCTCCTACAATGAGCAGTTCTTC. Encoded protein: CAISESRGQGKSSSYNEQFF.

This clonotype was picked up a small number of times. The chain is built from TRBV18 and TRBJ1-1, with D perhaps matching TRBD1 (6 bases). Germline values: CDR1 KGHSH, CDR2 LQKENI. V shed 3 bases and J shed 1 base, with 12 bases lying between them. The CDR3 consists of 15 residues. CDR3 residues: CASSPRKGENTEAFF. The CDR3 nucleotides are TGTGCCAGCTCACCGAGAAAGGGGGAGAACACTGAAGCTTTCTTT.

This chain joins TRBV5-1 and TRBJ2-5; TRBD1 is a possible D gene (6 bases). There are 15 residues in the CDR3. The germline CDR1 and CDR2 sequences are SGHRS and YFSETQ. The V gene lost 7 bases and the J gene lost 4 bases, with 20 bases spanning the gap. The CDR3 DNA reads TGCGCCAGCGGGTCCGCAGGGGAAAGACTAGAGACCCAGTACTTC. As protein: CASGSAGERLETQYF.

The chain recombines TRBV12-3 or TRBV12-4 with TRBJ1-3, with a tentative D call TRBD1 (6 bases). This CDR3 spans 14 amino acids. V lost 1 base and J 6 bases, leaving 10 bases between the germline ends. CDR3 DNA: TGTGCCAGCAGTTTAGGGGGACAAGAAAACACCATATATTTT. Translation: CASSLGGQENTIYF.

This clonotype was picked up a small number of times. The chain carries TRBV5-1 and TRBJ1-5, with 8 nucleotides matching TRBD1. The V segment lost 1 base and the J segment 6 bases; nucleotides outside the gene matches: 9. CDR1 and CDR2 from the germline V gene are SGHRS and YFSETQ. The CDR3 runs to 16 residues. The CDR3 reads CASSLRSRTGLQPQHF. DNA of the CDR3: TGCGCCAGCAGCTTGAGGTCGCGGACAGGGCTTCAGCCCCAGCATTTT.

This sequence joins TRBV12-3 or TRBV12-4 and TRBJ2-5, with 7 bases lining up with TRBD1. Germline trimming cut 5 bases from V and 4 bases from J; bases unmatched to any gene: 10. CDR3 length: 15 residues. CDR3 DNA: TGTGCCAGCAGTCCTTCCAGGGGGTTTGCAGAGACCCAGTACTTC. Its translation is CASSPSRGFAETQYF.

The chain recombines TRBV28 with TRBJ2-5, with D perhaps matching TRBD1 or TRBD2 (6 bases each). V dropped 4 bases and J dropped 4 bases, with 16 bases sitting between them. CDR3 length: 15 amino acids. Germline V gene lookup returns CDR1 MDHEN and CDR2 SYDVKM. The CDR3 DNA sequence: TGTGCCAGCAGTTCGGGGGCAGGGGTTAGAGAGACCCAGTACTTC. This sequence encodes CASSSGAGVRETQYF.

The chain joins TRBV29-1 to TRBJ1-4; D is unresolved. The germline CDR1 and CDR2 sequences are SQVTM and ANQGSEA. Trimming took 4 bases from V and 6 from J, leaving 12 bases between them. CDR3 length: 13 residues. In DNA form, the CDR3 reads TGCAGCGTTGTGGGCCCCCCGGATGAAAAACTGTTTTTT. Its protein product is CSVVGPPDEKLFF.

This clonotype was seen only a few times. The chain joins TRBV2 to TRBJ2-1; D gene unclear. This CDR3 is 11 amino acids long. V lost 6 bases and J 6 bases, leaving 6 bases between the germline ends. Per germline, CDR1 SNHLY and CDR2 FYNNEI. The CDR3 protein is CASSPINEQFF. As DNA, the CDR3 is TGTGCCAGCAGCCCTATCAATGAGCAGTTCTTC.

This clonotype was counted between two and nine times. The chain links TRBV29-1 to TRBJ2-3, with D hard to call. Germline V gene data show CDR1 as SQVTM and CDR2 as ANQGSEA. The V end lost 4 bases, the J end lost 2 bases, and 13 bases lay between the germline ends. This CDR3 is built from 14 residues. CDR3 region: CSVVGQTTTDTQYF. Here the CDR3 DNA reads TGCAGCGTTGTGGGTCAGACGACCACAGATACGCAGTATTTT.

The chain has TRBV19 and TRBJ2-7; D possibly matches TRBD1 or TRBD2 (5 bases each). The germline V and J ends were trimmed by 3 bases and 6 bases, with 21 bases remaining between them. Germline V gene data show CDR1 as LNHDA and CDR2 as SQIVND (reference sequence). The CDR3 covers 16 residues. The CDR3 reads CASSIYSGSSTGEQYF. In DNA form, the CDR3 reads TGTGCCAGTAGTATCTATTCAGGGAGTTCTACGGGCGAGCAGTACTTC.

The chain's CDR3 is CSAIESLGSTDTQYF. DNA for the CDR3: TGCAGTGCTATTGAGTCCCTAGGGAGCACAGATACGCAGTATTTT. The rearrangement joins TRBV20-1 to TRBJ2-3; D is unresolved. Trimming removed 4 bases from V and 0 bases from J, with 14 bases in between. The CDR3 totals 15 residues. CDR1 is DFQATT and CDR2 is SNEGSKA in the germline V gene (reference sequence).